The rows below give T cell receptor beta chains drawn from one sample of a study of shared clonotypes between healthy human individuals. Profiled with immunoSEQ multiplex PCR; TCRdb holds only in-frame clones, not every one. The sample holds more than 1.2 million clones, approximately 98.5% seen once. Sequenced input: naive CD4+ T cells sorted from blood. The source of these receptors is a young man in good health. The CDR3 runs from the conserved cysteine through the conserved F or W. D genes are given only for firm matches. The listing skips clone size in some rows; elsewhere it reads once, few, many or a size class.

J	V	size	D	CDR3	DNA
TRBJ2-7	TRBV5-6	.	TRBD1	CASSSDRVRYEQYF	TGTGCCAGCAGCTCCGACAGGGTTCGCTACGAGCAGTACTTC
TRBJ2-1	TRBV15	.	TRBD2	CATSRDMTSGSKMIDEQFF	TGTGCCACCAGCAGAGATATGACTAGCGGGAGTAAAATGATCGATGAGCAGTTCTTC
TRBJ2-6	TRBV5-1	.	.	CASSDSSGANVLTF	TGCGCCAGCAGCGATAGCTCTGGGGCCAACGTCCTGACTTTC
TRBJ2-2	TRBV7-2	.	TRBD1	CASSRSGTGDTGELFF	TGTGCCAGCAGCCGATCCGGGACAGGGGACACCGGGGAGCTGTTTTTT
TRBJ2-5	TRBV9	.	.	CASSEGSLQETQYF	TGTGCCAGCAGCGAAGGGAGCCTCCAAGAGACCCAGTACTTC
TRBJ1-2	TRBV28	.	.	CASSLLRLRRTNYGYTF	TGTGCCAGCAGTTTATTGAGGCTACGGAGAACTAACTATGGCTACACCTTC
TRBJ2-1	TRBV7-2	once	.	CASSLELVRNEQFF	TGTGCCAGCAGCTTGGAGCTGGTTCGCAATGAGCAGTTCTTC
TRBJ1-5	TRBV7-9	.	.	CASSSTNQPQHF	TGTGCCAGCAGCTCGACTAATCAGCCCCAGCATTTT
TRBJ2-3	TRBV18	.	.	CASSPPRVTFTDTQYF	TGTGCCAGCTCACCACCCCGGGTCACCTTCACAGATACGCAGTATTTT
TRBJ2-1	TRBV6-5	.	.	CASNRGNPNYNEQFF	TGTGCCAGCAATCGGGGGAATCCGAACTACAATGAGCAGTTCTTC
TRBJ2-2	TRBV9	.	TRBD2	CASSVGLAGGTNTGELFF	TGTGCCAGCAGCGTGGGACTAGCGGGAGGTACGAACACCGGGGAGCTGTTTTTT
TRBJ1-1	TRBV5-1	.	.	CASSLGRQASEAFF	TGCGCCAGCAGCTTAGGTCGACAGGCCTCTGAAGCTTTCTTT
TRBJ1-5	TRBV5-6	.	TRBD1	CASSKTQGPSSSHNQPQHF	TGTGCCAGCAGTAAGACACAGGGGCCTTCCTCCTCTCACAATCAGCCCCAGCATTTT
TRBJ2-3	TRBV4-1	.	.	CASSRRLGVPTDTQYF	TGCGCCAGCAGCCGCCGTTTAGGAGTGCCCACAGATACGCAGTATTTT
TRBJ2-7	TRBV4-2	.	.	CASSPNRAGRQYF	TGTGCCAGCAGCCCAAATAGAGCAGGGCGGCAGTACTTC
TRBJ2-3	TRBV7-9	.	.	CASSEKAVQDTQYF	TGTGCCAGCAGCGAAAAGGCGGTTCAAGATACGCAGTATTTT
TRBJ2-3	TRBV11-2	.	.	CASSLSHSVVTDTQYF	TGTGCCAGCAGCCTCTCGCATAGCGTGGTCACAGATACGCAGTATTTT
TRBJ1-2	TRBV28	.	TRBD1	CASSLRQGWGYTF	TGTGCCAGCAGTCTCAGACAGGGCTGGGGCTACACCTTC
TRBJ1-1	TRBV6-5	.	.	CASSYSRSGTEAFF	TGTGCCAGCAGTTACTCCCGGAGCGGCACTGAAGCTTTCTTT
TRBJ1-1	TRBV14	.	TRBD1	CASSQVGWQGAKTEAFF	TGTGCCAGCAGCCAAGTGGGTTGGCAGGGGGCGAAGACTGAAGCTTTCTTT
TRBJ2-5	TRBV5-1	.	.	CASGLLGQRQETQYF	TGCGCCAGCGGCCTTTTAGGGCAGCGTCAAGAGACCCAGTACTTC
TRBJ1-5	TRBV5-1	.	.	CASSLTLAGQPQHF	TGCGCCAGCAGCTTGACGTTGGCGGGGCAGCCCCAGCATTTT
TRBJ2-1	TRBV7-3	.	.	CASSLTPRAEQFF	TGTGCCAGCAGCTTAACGCCCAGGGCTGAGCAGTTCTTC
TRBJ2-2	TRBV19	.	TRBD1	CASSKGAGTGAAGELFF	TGTGCCAGTAGTAAGGGCGCCGGGACAGGGGCGGCCGGGGAGCTGTTTTTT
TRBJ2-3	TRBV7-9	.	TRBD2	CASSSRLADSTDTQYF	TGTGCCAGCAGCTCCCGACTAGCGGACAGCACAGATACGCAGTATTTT
TRBJ2-3	TRBV11-2	.	.	CASSLDRGDTQYF	TGTGCCAGCAGCTTAGATCGGGGTGATACGCAGTATTTT
TRBJ2-3	TRBV27	.	.	CASSLRFTDTQYF	TGTGCCAGCAGTTTACGGTTCACAGATACGCAGTATTTT
TRBJ1-2	TRBV7-6	.	.	CASSFDRSYGYTF	TGTGCCAGCAGCTTCGACAGATCCTATGGCTACACCTTC
TRBJ1-5	TRBV5-5	.	.	CASSKDPNQPQHF	TGTGCCAGCAGCAAGGACCCAAATCAGCCCCAGCATTTT
TRBJ2-7	TRBV7-9	.	TRBD1	CASSPGTGTYEQYF	TGTGCCAGCAGTCCCGGGACAGGGACCTACGAGCAGTACTTC
TRBJ2-5	TRBV2	.	.	CASSAEGQSQETQYF	TGTGCCAGCAGTGCGGAGGGACAGTCTCAAGAGACCCAGTACTTC
TRBJ2-7	TRBV6-6	once	TRBD1	CASRRGQGFLSYEQYF	TGTGCCAGCAGGAGGGGACAGGGGTTCCTCTCCTACGAGCAGTACTTC
TRBJ1-2	TRBV12-5	.	.	CASGFEGQERDGYTF	TGTGCTAGTGGTTTCGAGGGGCAGGAGAGAGATGGCTACACCTTC
TRBJ1-5	TRBV2	.	TRBD1	CASSDVGTDKHF	TGTGCCAGCAGTGACGTGGGGACAGACAAACATTTT
TRBJ2-7	TRBV27	.	TRBD2	CASSPFGLVRIHEQYF	TGTGCCAGCAGTCCCTTTGGACTAGTAAGAATCCACGAGCAGTACTTC
TRBJ1-1	TRBV27	.	.	CASSGARGTEAFF	TGTGCCTCCTCAGGGGCCCGAGGGACTGAAGCTTTCTTT
TRBJ2-1	TRBV27	.	TRBD2	CASSLSRTSWFDGYNEQFF	TGTGCCAGCAGTTTGTCTCGGACTAGCTGGTTTGATGGCTACAATGAGCAGTTCTTC
TRBJ1-2	TRBV5-6	.	TRBD1	CASSSRDRRLDRDGYTF	TGTGCCAGCAGCTCGCGGGACAGGCGACTTGACCGGGATGGCTACACCTTC
TRBJ1-3	TRBV30	.	TRBD1	CAWSVRTGAGNTIYF	TGTGCCTGGAGTGTACGGACAGGGGCTGGAAACACCATATATTTT
TRBJ2-5	TRBV12-5	once	.	CASGLVLGAGGCKETQYF	TGTGCTAGTGGTTTGGTACTGGGGGCAGGAGGATGTAAAGAGACCCAGTACTTC
TRBJ2-1	TRBV7-9	.	.	CASSLMSQADNEQFF	TGTGCCAGCAGCTTAATGTCACAGGCTGACAATGAGCAGTTCTTC
TRBJ2-5	TRBV9	.	TRBD2	CASSGGTRHEETQYF	TGTGCCAGCAGCGGGGGGACTAGACACGAAGAGACCCAGTACTTC
TRBJ1-1	TRBV27	.	TRBD1	CASSPRGTANTEAFF	TGTGCCAGCAGTCCCAGAGGGACAGCCAACACTGAAGCTTTCTTT
TRBJ2-5	TRBV7-9	.	TRBD2	CASTLLGGGRASKETQYF	TGTGCCAGCACCCTCTTAGGTGGCGGGAGGGCTTCAAAAGAGACCCAGTACTTC
TRBJ1-1	TRBV11-2	few	.	CASSKTGGNTEAFF	TGTGCCAGCAGCAAGACAGGAGGGAACACTGAAGCTTTCTTT
TRBJ2-7	TRBV7-6	.	.	CASSLGGGSFSYEQYF	TGTGCCAGCAGCTTAGGAGGGGGGTCCTTCTCCTACGAGCAGTACTTC
TRBJ2-1	TRBV10-3	once	TRBD2	CAMGLAGDGPNEQFF	TGTGCCATGGGACTAGCGGGAGACGGGCCCAATGAGCAGTTCTTC
TRBJ2-4	TRBV7-8	.	.	CASSSGSNIQYF	TGTGCCAGCAGCTCCGGGAGTAACATTCAGTACTTC
TRBJ2-3	TRBV5-1	.	TRBD1	CASSSRPGQGGIDTQYF	TGCGCCAGCAGCTCTCGCCCGGGACAGGGGGGAATAGATACGCAGTATTTT
TRBJ2-1	TRBV7-7	.	TRBD1	CASSLSQGAIHEQFF	TGTGCTAGCAGCTTAAGCCAGGGGGCGATTCATGAGCAGTTCTTC
TRBJ2-5	TRBV5-1	.	.	CASSLAGGVETQYF	TGCGCCAGCAGCTTAGCCGGAGGAGTCGAGACCCAGTACTTC
TRBJ2-7	TRBV2	.	.	CASTLKGSTSGQYF	TGTGCCAGCACGTTAAAGGGGTCCACCAGCGGGCAGTACTTC
TRBJ1-1	TRBV7-9	.	TRBD1	CASSLAPPGQGGGAFF	TGTGCCAGCAGCTTAGCGCCCCCGGGACAGGGAGGAGGAGCTTTCTTT